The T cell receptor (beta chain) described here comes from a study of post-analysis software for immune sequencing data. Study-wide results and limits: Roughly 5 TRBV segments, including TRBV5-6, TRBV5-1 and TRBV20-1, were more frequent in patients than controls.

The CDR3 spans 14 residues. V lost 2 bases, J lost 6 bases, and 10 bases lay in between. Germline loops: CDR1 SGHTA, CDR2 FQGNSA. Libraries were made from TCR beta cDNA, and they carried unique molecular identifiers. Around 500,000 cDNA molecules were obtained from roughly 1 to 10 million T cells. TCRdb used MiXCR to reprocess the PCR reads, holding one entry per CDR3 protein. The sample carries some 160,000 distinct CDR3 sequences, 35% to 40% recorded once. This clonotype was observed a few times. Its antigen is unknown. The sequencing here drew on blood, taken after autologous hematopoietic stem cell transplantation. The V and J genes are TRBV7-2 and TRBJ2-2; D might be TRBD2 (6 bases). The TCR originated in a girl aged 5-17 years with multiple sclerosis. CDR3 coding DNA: TGTGCCAGCAGCTTAAGGGCGGGGCCCGGGGAGCTGTTTTTT. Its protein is CASSLRAGPGELFF. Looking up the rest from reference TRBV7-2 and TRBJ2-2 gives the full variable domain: GAGVSQSPSNKVTEKGKDVELRCDPISGHTALYWYRQSLGQGLEFLIYFQGNSAPDKSGLPSDRFSAERTGGSVSTLTIQRTQQEDSAVYLCASSLRAGPGELFFGEGSRLTVL.